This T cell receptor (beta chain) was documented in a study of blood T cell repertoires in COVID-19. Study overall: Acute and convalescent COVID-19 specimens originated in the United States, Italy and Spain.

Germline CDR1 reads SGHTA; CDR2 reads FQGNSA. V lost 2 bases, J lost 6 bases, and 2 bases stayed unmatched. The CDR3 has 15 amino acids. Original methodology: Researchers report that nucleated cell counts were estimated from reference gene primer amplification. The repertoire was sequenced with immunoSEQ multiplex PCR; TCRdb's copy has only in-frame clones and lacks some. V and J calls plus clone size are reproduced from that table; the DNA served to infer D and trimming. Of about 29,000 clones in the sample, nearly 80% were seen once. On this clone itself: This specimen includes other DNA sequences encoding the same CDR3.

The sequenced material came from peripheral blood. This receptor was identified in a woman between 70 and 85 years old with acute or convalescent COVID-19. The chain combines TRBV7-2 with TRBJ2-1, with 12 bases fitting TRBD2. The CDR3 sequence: CASSLLAGGGNEQFF. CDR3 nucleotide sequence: TGTGCCAGCAGCTTACTAGCGGGAGGGGGCAATGAGCAGTTCTTC.